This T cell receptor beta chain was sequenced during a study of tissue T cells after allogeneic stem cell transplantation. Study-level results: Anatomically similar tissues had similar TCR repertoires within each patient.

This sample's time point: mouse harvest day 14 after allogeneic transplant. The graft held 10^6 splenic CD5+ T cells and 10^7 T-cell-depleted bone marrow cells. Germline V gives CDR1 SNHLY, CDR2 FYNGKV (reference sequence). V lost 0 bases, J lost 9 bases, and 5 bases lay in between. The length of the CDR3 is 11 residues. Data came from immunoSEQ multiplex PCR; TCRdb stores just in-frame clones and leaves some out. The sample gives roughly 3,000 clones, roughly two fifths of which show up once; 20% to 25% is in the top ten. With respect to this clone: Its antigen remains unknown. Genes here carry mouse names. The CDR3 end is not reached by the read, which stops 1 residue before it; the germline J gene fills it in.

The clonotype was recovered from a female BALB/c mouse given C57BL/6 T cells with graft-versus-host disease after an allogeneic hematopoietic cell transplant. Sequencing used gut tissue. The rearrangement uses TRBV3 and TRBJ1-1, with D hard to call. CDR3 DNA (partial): TGTGCCAGCAGCTTAGCAGGGAAAGTCTTC. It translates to CASSLAGKVF. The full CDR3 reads CASSLAGKVFF.